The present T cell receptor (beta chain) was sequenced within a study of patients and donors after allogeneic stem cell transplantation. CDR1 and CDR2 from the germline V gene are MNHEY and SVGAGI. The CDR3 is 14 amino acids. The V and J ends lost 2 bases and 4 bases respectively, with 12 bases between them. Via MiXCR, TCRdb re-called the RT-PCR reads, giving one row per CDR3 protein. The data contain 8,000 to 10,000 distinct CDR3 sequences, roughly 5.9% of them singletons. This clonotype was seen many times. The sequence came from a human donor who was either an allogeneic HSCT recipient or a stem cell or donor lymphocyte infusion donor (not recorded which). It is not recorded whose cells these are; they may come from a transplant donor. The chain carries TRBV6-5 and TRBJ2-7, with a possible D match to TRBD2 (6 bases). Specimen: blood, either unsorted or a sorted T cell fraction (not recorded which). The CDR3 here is CASSYGSGVYEQYF. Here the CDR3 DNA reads TGTGCCAGCAGTTACGGTAGCGGAGTTTACGAGCAGTACTTC.